These T cell receptor beta chains were read from a single sample in a study of shared clonotypes between healthy human individuals. Data came from immunoSEQ multiplex PCR; TCRdb stores just in-frame clones and leaves some out. Among about 590,000 clones listed, about 95% were seen once. Sequencing used naive CD8+ T cells sorted from blood. The receptors derive from a woman in her thirties in good health. CDR3s include the opening cysteine and the closing phenylalanine or tryptophan. The D gene is left open where the match is weak. The size field is filled for only some rows; it gives once, few, many or a size class.

D gene,V gene,clone size,CDR3 length,J gene,CDR3 DNA,CDR3 protein
TRBD2,TRBV28,NA,14,TRBJ2-5,TGTGCCAGCAGTCTCGGGGGGGTCCAAGAGACCCAGTACTTC,CASSLGGVQETQYF
TRBD1,TRBV2,once,16,TRBJ2-3,TGTGCCAGCAGCGACTTGGGACAGTTGAGCACAGATACGCAGTATTTT,CASSDLGQLSTDTQYF
NA,TRBV19,NA,13,TRBJ2-1,TGTGCCAGTAGTATAGGAGGGTACGTAGAGCAGTTCTTC,CASSIGGYVEQFF
NA,TRBV6-5,NA,13,TRBJ2-2,TGTGCCAGCAGTTACCAAAACACCGGGGAGCTGTTTTTT,CASSYQNTGELFF
TRBD2,TRBV5-6,NA,14,TRBJ2-7,TGTGCCAGCACCATAGCGGGAGGGTCCTACGAGCAGTACTTC,CASTIAGGSYEQYF
TRBD1,TRBV7-9,NA,15,TRBJ2-7,TGTGCCAGCAGCTGGGGGACAGGGCCCTTTTTCGAGCAGTACTTC,CASSWGTGPFFEQYF
TRBD2,TRBV7-9,NA,16,TRBJ2-1,TGTGCCAGCAACCAGGGTAGCGGGAGGGCCCGCAATGAGCAGTTCTTC,CASNQGSGRARNEQFF
NA,TRBV12-5,NA,11,TRBJ2-1,TGTGCTAGTGGCTGGGAGGATGAGCAGTTCTTC,CASGWEDEQFF
NA,TRBV10-1,NA,11,TRBJ2-7,TGCGCCAGCTCGGACGGCTACGAGCAGTACTTC,CASSDGYEQYF
TRBD2,TRBV4-1,NA,21,TRBJ2-2,TGCGCCAGCAGCCGACACCCCCTTATGGTAGCGGGAGGTCGGAACACCGGGGAGCTGTTTTTT,CASSRHPLMVAGGRNTGELFF